This TCR beta chain was identified in a study of blood T cell repertoires in COVID-19. Study at large: The United States, Italy and Spain were the sources of the acute and convalescent COVID-19 samples. The cDNA or gDNA used as material had been derived from T cells, B-cell-depleted T cells, or PBMCs.

Germline V lookup: CDR1 SGDLS, CDR2 YYNGEE. The CDR3 totals 13 residues. Between the trimmed V and J ends, which lost 6 bases and 0 bases, there was a span of 9 bases. In the authors' methods: Estimation of nucleated cell counts was performed using reference gene primer amplification. Produced via immunoSEQ multiplex PCR; TCRdb's table is partial and in-frame only. V, J and clone size derive from that table, while D and trimming were established from the DNA sequence. The sample lists under 200,000 clones, over 70% occurring once. The chain uses TRBV9 and TRBJ1-1, with D possibly TRBD1 on 5 matching bases. This sequence was found in a woman in her seventies who had recovered from COVID-19. Sequences were obtained from peripheral blood. CDR3 amino acids: CASTGAMNTEAFF. For the CDR3, the DNA is TGTGCCAGCACTGGGGCCATGAACACTGAAGCTTTCTTT.